One TCR beta chain is described in this entry. The sample originates from a study of blood T cell repertoires in COVID-19. Study information: Sites in the United States, Italy and Spain provided acute and convalescent COVID-19 samples.

In the source study's methods: Quantification of nucleated cells was approximated via reference gene primer amplification. This table comes from immunoSEQ multiplex PCR, and its TCRdb copy is limited to in-frame clones, with some not included. V and J calls and clone size are copied from that table; D and trimming were computed from the DNA. This table holds around 700,000 clones, approximately 90% found once. This CDR3 comprises 14 residues. Germline V gene data show CDR1 as KGHSH and CDR2 as LQKENI. The V end lost 2 bases, the J end lost 8 bases, and 15 bases lay between the germline ends. This sequence was found in a woman between 18 and 29 years old with acute or convalescent COVID-19. This chain uses TRBV18 with TRBJ1-1; D remains unclear. The sample was peripheral blood. For the CDR3, the DNA is TGTGCCAGCTCACCAGACGGAGGAGGGTCGGAAGCTTTCTTT. This encodes CASSPDGGGSEAFF.